A selection of T cell receptor beta chains follows, all from one sample in a study of cytomegalovirus exposure and HLA in healthy donors. Some clones are missing from TCRdb's copy, which holds only in-frame ones; the method was immunoSEQ multiplex PCR. The data contain under 55,000 clones, 65% to 85% of them singletons. Sequenced material: PBMCs. These receptor sequences come from a man between 18 and 35 years old in good health and CMV-seronegative. The CDR3 runs from the conserved cysteine through the conserved F or W. The D gene is left open where the match is weak. Size values are once, few and many counts, or a class for expanded clones, and some rows have none.

>TRBJ1-1|TRBV19|-|-
CASSIGGYEAFF
TGTGCCAGTAGTATCGGAGGTTATGAAGCTTTCTTT
>TRBJ2-5|TRBV6-5|-|-
CASSQQLGTQYF
TGTGCCAGCAGCCAACAGCTTGGGACCCAGTACTTC
>TRBJ1-1|TRBV2|-|-
CASSAIGSRVTPPAEAFF
TGTGCCAGCAGTGCCATCGGCTCGAGGGTCACCCCCCCCGCTGAAGCTTTCTTT
>TRBJ1-6|TRBV28|-|TRBD1
CASNEGASNSPLHF
TGTGCCAGCAACGAGGGGGCATCGAATTCACCCCTCCACTTT
>TRBJ1-5|TRBV30|-|-
CAWSARNRQPQHF
TGTGCCTGGAGTGCTCGAAATCGGCAGCCCCAGCATTTT
>TRBJ1-4|TRBV10-3|-|-
CAISESQASTNEKLFF
TGTGCCATCAGTGAGAGCCAGGCGTCAACTAATGAAAAACTGTTTTTT
>TRBJ1-3|TRBV7-7|-|-
CASSLDAGSGNTIYF
TGTGCTAGCAGCTTAGATGCGGGGTCTGGAAACACCATATATTTT
>TRBJ1-5|TRBV6-9|-|TRBD1
CASSYPDRGHNQPQHF
TGTGCCAGCAGTTATCCCGACAGGGGGCACAATCAGCCCCAGCATTTT
>TRBJ2-7|TRBV4-1|-|TRBD2
CASSLFGLAGVGEQYF
TGCGCCAGCAGCCTCTTCGGGCTAGCGGGAGTGGGGGAGCAGTACTTC
>TRBJ2-3|TRBV5-4|-|TRBD2
CASSLTLLAGGPKDTQYF
TGTGCCAGCAGCTTGACTTTACTAGCGGGAGGGCCAAAAGATACGCAGTATTTT
>TRBJ2-5|TRBV29-1|once|-
CSVEWQFQETQYF
TGCAGCGTTGAATGGCAATTCCAAGAGACCCAGTACTTC
>TRBJ1-1|TRBV30|-|-
CAWSNAAGRTFF
TGTGCCTGGAGTAATGCGGCAGGGCGGACTTTCTTT
>TRBJ2-7|TRBV7-9|-|TRBD2
CASSLEREYDEQYF
TGTGCCAGCAGCTTAGAGCGGGAGTACGACGAGCAGTACTTC
>TRBJ2-4|TRBV28|-|-
CASSPTGPKNIQYF
TGTGCCAGCAGTCCTACAGGGCCCAAAAACATTCAGTACTTC
>TRBJ2-7|TRBV2|-|TRBD2
CASSFPRLAGHHNPYEQYF
TGTGCCAGCAGTTTTCCTCGACTAGCGGGACACCATAACCCCTACGAGCAGTACTTC
>TRBJ2-1|TRBV9|-|TRBD2
CASSVLADSYNEQFF
TGTGCCAGCAGCGTGCTAGCGGACTCCTACAATGAGCAGTTCTTC
>TRBJ2-5|TRBV21-1|-|-
CASSTPGTSGAQETQYF
TGTGCCAGCAGCACCCCCGGGACTAGCGGGGCCCAAGAGACCCAGTACTTC
>TRBJ1-2|TRBV15|-|TRBD1
CATSGATGENYGYTF
TGTGCCACCAGCGGCGCAACAGGGGAGAACTATGGCTACACCTTC
>TRBJ1-2|TRBV28|few|-
CASSLRVQGGYTF
TGTGCCAGCAGTTTGAGGGTCCAGGGGGGCTACACCTTC
>TRBJ1-2|TRBV9|-|TRBD1
CASSVEGRGLGYTF
TGTGCCAGCAGCGTAGAGGGCAGGGGGCTTGGCTACACCTTC
>TRBJ1-1|TRBV5-4|-|TRBD1
CASSLQGMNTEAFF
TGTGCCAGCAGCTTACAGGGGATGAACACTGAAGCTTTCTTT
>TRBJ2-2|TRBV9|-|-
CASSLSGTGELFF
TGTGCCAGCAGCCTCAGCGGTACCGGGGAGCTGTTTTTT
>TRBJ2-3|TRBV6-4|few|-
CASSDSQGAGDTQYF
TGTGCCAGCAGTGACTCACAAGGGGCTGGAGATACGCAGTATTTT
>TRBJ2-3|TRBV19|-|-
CASSIDPRMQYF
TGTGCCAGTAGTATAGATCCGAGGATGCAGTATTTT
>TRBJ2-7|TRBV28|-|TRBD2
CAITRAGTSYEQYF
TGTGCCATCACTCGAGCGGGAACCTCCTACGAGCAGTACTTC
>TRBJ2-2|TRBV13|-|TRBD1
CASSTTQGAFGELFF
TGTGCCAGCAGCACCACACAGGGGGCTTTCGGGGAGCTGTTTTTT
>TRBJ1-2|TRBV10-3|-|-
CAISSTANYGYTF
TGTGCCATCTCCTCGACAGCTAACTATGGCTACACCTTC
>TRBJ1-1|TRBV28|-|-
CASRPLQFNTEAFF
TGTGCCAGCAGACCCTTACAGTTTAACACTGAAGCTTTCTTT
>TRBJ1-4|TRBV9|-|-
CASSVGGLEEKLFF
TGTGCCAGCAGCGTGGGTGGCCTGGAGGAAAAACTGTTTTTT
>TRBJ2-7|TRBV5-4|few|TRBD1
CASSSPGQGTYEQYF
TGTGCCAGCAGCTCACCGGGACAGGGGACCTACGAGCAGTACTTC
>TRBJ2-1|TRBV4-3|-|-
CASSQQWTPIDEQFF
TGCGCCAGCAGCCAACAATGGACACCTATCGATGAGCAGTTCTTC
>TRBJ1-1|TRBV15|-|-
CATSRDLGYNTEAFF
TGTGCCACCAGCAGAGATCTAGGCTACAACACTGAAGCTTTCTTT
>TRBJ2-5|TRBV11-2|-|TRBD2
CASSLRLAGGPETQYF
TGTGCCAGCAGCCTACGACTAGCGGGAGGGCCGGAGACCCAGTACTTC
>TRBJ2-3|TRBV10-3|-|TRBD1
CAIRSSTGTGTDTQYF
TGTGCCATCCGTTCTTCGACAGGGACGGGCACAGATACGCAGTATTTT
>TRBJ2-7|TRBV7-9|-|TRBD1
CASSSRDREGSEQYF
TGTGCCAGCAGCTCCCGGGACAGAGAAGGTAGCGAGCAGTACTTC
>TRBJ2-3|TRBV6-5|-|TRBD2
CAVRASGATDTQYF
TGTGCCGTCCGGGCTAGCGGGGCCACAGATACGCAGTATTTT
>TRBJ1-3|TRBV7-9|once|-
CASSYFRDSGNTIYF
TGTGCCAGCAGTTACTTCAGGGACTCTGGAAACACCATATATTTT
>TRBJ1-6|TRBV9|-|-
CASSVDVSSYNSPLHF
TGTGCCAGCAGCGTAGATGTGAGCTCCTATAATTCACCCCTCCACTTT
>TRBJ2-7|TRBV5-6|-|TRBD2
CASNRLAGYEQYF
TGTGCCAGCAATAGACTAGCGGGTTACGAGCAGTACTTC
>TRBJ2-1|TRBV30|-|TRBD2
CAWSSKGLAEVYNEQFF
TGTGCCTGGAGTTCGAAGGGGCTAGCGGAGGTCTACAATGAGCAGTTCTTC
>TRBJ1-1|TRBV19|few|TRBD1
CASIQTGENTEAFF
TGTGCCAGTATCCAGACAGGGGAGAACACTGAAGCTTTCTTT
>TRBJ2-1|TRBV4-3|-|TRBD2
CASSQVLTGSGRPNEQFF
TGCGCCAGCAGCCAAGTCCTAACTGGCAGCGGGAGACCCAATGAGCAGTTCTTC
>TRBJ2-2|TRBV19|-|-
CASRQTAGELFF
TGTGCCAGTAGGCAAACAGCCGGGGAGCTGTTTTTT
>TRBJ2-1|TRBV13|-|-
CASSSPGTYNEQFF
TGTGCCAGCAGCTCACCCGGGACCTACAATGAGCAGTTCTTC
>TRBJ2-2|TRBV7-2|-|TRBD1
CASSGQGRNTGELFF
TGTGCCAGCTCGGGACAGGGGCGGAACACCGGGGAGCTGTTTTTT
>TRBJ2-7|TRBV5-1|-|-
CASSLATGRLNYEQYF
TGCGCCAGCAGCTTGGCCACGGGGAGACTGAACTACGAGCAGTACTTC
>TRBJ1-5|TRBV30|once|-
CAWSVWGVNQPQHF
TGTGCCTGGAGTGTATGGGGGGTCAATCAGCCCCAGCATTTT
>TRBJ1-2|TRBV5-6|once|TRBD1
CASSLDRTGANYGYTF
TGTGCCAGCAGCTTGGACAGGACAGGGGCTAACTATGGCTACACCTTC
>TRBJ2-7|TRBV28|-|-
CASSLRHRYEQYF
TGTGCCAGCAGTCTGAGACACCGCTACGAGCAGTACTTC
>TRBJ2-7|TRBV5-6|once|TRBD2
CASSPSGHSYEQYF
TGTGCCAGCAGCCCTAGCGGCCACTCCTACGAGCAGTACTTC
>TRBJ1-1|TRBV29-1|-|TRBD1
CSVEVRDRMNTEAFF
TGCAGCGTTGAAGTTCGGGACAGAATGAACACTGAAGCTTTCTTT
>TRBJ2-7|TRBV10-3|-|TRBD2
CATINGASGGEQYF
TGTGCCACCATCAATGGGGCTAGCGGGGGCGAGCAGTACTTC
>TRBJ2-2|TRBV4-2|-|TRBD2
CASSQEPGLGPAGELFF
TGTGCCAGCAGCCAAGAGCCCGGACTAGGACCGGCCGGGGAGCTGTTTTTT